This T cell receptor beta chain comes out of a study of T-cell memory formation after mild COVID-19. About the research overall: TCR clusters showed largely donor specificity.

Findings of the study overall: The finding that pre-infection memory included some responding clones suggested that cross-reactive memory joined. While clones contracting from day 15 to 85 were balanced between CD4 and CD8, later expanders leaned CD4+. Unconfirmed was the SARS-CoV-2 specificity of second-wave clones that peaked on day 37.

CDR1 SGHTA and CDR2 FQGNSA come from the germline V gene. J gave up 4 bases and V 4 bases, and 7 bases lay outside the gene matches. The CDR3 is made up of 15 amino acids. There are a few counts of this clonotype. The antigen is undetermined. Each CDR3 protein is one row after TCRdb ran MiXCR on the 5' RACE reads. The table shows approximately 440,000 distinct CDR3 sequences, with 20% occurring only once. The material sequenced was PBMCs or a T cell subset sorted from them (not recorded which). This clonotype was obtained from an adult woman who had mild COVID-19 (a few samples of this study predate the infection). Cell type and time point are not known. The V and J genes are TRBV7-2 and TRBJ2-3; 8 bases fit TRBD2. The CDR3 here is CASSWRGEGADTQYF. DNA of the CDR3: TGTGCCAGCAGCTGGCGGGGGGAGGGTGCAGATACGCAGTATTTT. Looking up the rest from reference TRBV7-2 and TRBJ2-3 gives the full variable domain: GAGVSQSPSNKVTEKGKDVELRCDPISGHTALYWYRQSLGQGLEFLIYFQGNSAPDKSGLPSDRFSAERTGGSVSTLTIQRTQQEDSAVYLCASSWRGEGADTQYFGPGTRLTVL.